This T cell receptor (beta chain) was observed in a study of T-cell reconstitution after alpha-beta-depleted transplantation in children. There are 15 residues in the CDR3. Trimming cost V 2 bases and J 0 bases; bases outside gene matches: 4. In germline, CDR1 is SQVTM, CDR2 ANQGSEA. Unique molecular identifiers featured in how the TCRbeta library was prepared. From the PCR reads, TCRdb called clonotypes with MiXCR, one entry per CDR3 protein. The sample records 350,000 to 400,000 distinct CDR3 sequences, roughly 20% being singletons. Ten or more counts support this clonotype. The starting material was PBMCs from the stem cell graft donor, obtained from the stem cell graft. The chain has TRBV29-1 and TRBJ2-3, with TRBD1 identical over 8 bases. The clonotype comes from a human donor who donated a stem cell graft to a child with acute myeloid leukemia. The CDR3 coding sequence is TGCAGCGTTGAATCGGACAGGGCGAGCACAGATACGCAGTATTTT. Translated: CSVESDRASTDTQYF.